This section outlines one T cell receptor beta chain sequence together with its context. With 2 bases removed from V and 0 bases from J, the gap between germline ends came to 7 bases. Germline CDR1 ENHRY, CDR2 SYGVKD. The CDR3 extends over 14 amino acids. In the original processing: Reference gene primer amplification in the assay estimated nucleated cell counts. Libraries were prepared by immunoSEQ multiplex PCR; TCRdb keeps only in-frame clonotypes and omits some of them. From that table come the V and J calls and clone size; the DNA was used to work out D and trimming. The sample yields around 200,000 clones, roughly 84% seen once. This entry belongs to a study of blood T cell repertoires in COVID-19. Overall study context: The origin of the acute and convalescent COVID-19 samples was the United States, Italy and Spain. PBMCs, B-cell-depleted T cells, or T cells provided the cDNA or gDNA that made up the material.

Sequencing was carried out using peripheral blood. V usage is TRBV10-3 and J usage is TRBJ1-1, with a weak D call TRBD1 (5 bases). The receptor comes from a man aged 50 to 59 with active or convalescent COVID-19. In DNA form, the CDR3 reads TGTGCCATCAGTGAGGACAGAGTGAACACTGAAGCTTTCTTT. Its protein is CAISEDRVNTEAFF.